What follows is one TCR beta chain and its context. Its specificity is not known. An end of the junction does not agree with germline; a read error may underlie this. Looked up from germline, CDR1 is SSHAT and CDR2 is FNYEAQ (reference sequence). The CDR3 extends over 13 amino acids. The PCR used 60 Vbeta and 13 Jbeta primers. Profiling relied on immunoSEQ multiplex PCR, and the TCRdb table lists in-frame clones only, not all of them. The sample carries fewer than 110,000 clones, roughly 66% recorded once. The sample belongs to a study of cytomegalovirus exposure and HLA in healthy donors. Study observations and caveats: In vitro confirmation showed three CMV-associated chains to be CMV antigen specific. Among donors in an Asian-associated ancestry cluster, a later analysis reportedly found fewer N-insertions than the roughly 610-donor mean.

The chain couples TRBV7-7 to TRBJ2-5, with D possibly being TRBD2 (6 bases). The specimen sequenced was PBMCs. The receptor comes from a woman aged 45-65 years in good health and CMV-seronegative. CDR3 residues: CASSLRLEETQYF. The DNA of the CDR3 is TGTGCTAGCAGCCTAAGACTAGAAGAGACCCAGTACTTC. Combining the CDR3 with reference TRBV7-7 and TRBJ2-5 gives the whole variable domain GAGVSQSPRYKVTKRGQDVTLRCDPISSHATLYWYQQALGQGPEFLTYFNYEAQPDKSGLPSDRFSAERPEGSISTLTIQRTEQRDSAMYRCASSLRLEETQYFGPGTRLLVL.